This TCR beta chain is from a study of shared clonotypes between healthy human individuals. In the study overall: Donor ages ranged 18 to 49 years: a couple of women, a few men.

Germline CDR1 MGHRA, CDR2 YSYEKL. The CDR3 spans 16 residues. With 4 bases clipped from V and 1 base from J, the junction kept 3 bases outside the gene matches. Study-level results: Though the depth was large, rarefaction showed that sorted-subset sequencing was incomplete.

Concerning this clone itself: Its specificity is not known.

TCRdb's copy holds only in-frame clones and misses some; the assay was immunoSEQ multiplex PCR. Of approximately 710,000 clones in the sample, 80% to 95% were seen once. The genes are TRBV4-1 and TRBJ2-7, with 14 bases fitting TRBD2. The specimen sequenced was memory CD8+ T cells from PBMCs. As to subset: CD45RO+ cells pooled with CCR7-negative TemRA cells. The TCR was taken from a man between 18 and 29 years old in good health. Some clones in this sample may be carry-over from other donors' samples. CDR3 loop: CASSPRLAGGSYEQYF. DNA for the CDR3: TGCGCCAGCAGCCCGAGACTAGCGGGAGGGTCCTACGAGCAGTACTTC.